One sample yielded the 26 T cell receptor beta chains listed below, sequenced in a study of Graves' ophthalmopathy and Graves' hyperthyroidism. For repertoire sequencing, the TCR beta CDR3 regions were amplified from RNA transcripts. Second-round multiplex PCR came after a first-round RT-PCR that employed HTBI primers. TCRdb called the multiplex PCR reads again in MiXCR, with one record for every CDR3 protein. The sample has roughly 500,000 distinct CDR3 sequences, around 14% seen once. Sequenced material: blood. These receptors all stem from a young woman with Graves' ophthalmopathy.

In this sample, this clonotype turned up many times. The chain uses TRBV7-9 and TRBJ2-7; no clear D gene. V lost 1 base, J lost 12 bases, and 16 bases lay in between. Germline CDR1 reads SEHNR; CDR2 reads FQNEAQ (reference sequence). The CDR3 has 13 amino acids. The DNA of the CDR3 is TGTGCCAGCAGCTTAGAAGCACTACCCTTGCGGTACTTC. Its translation is CASSLEALPLRYF.

This clonotype was recorded at least ten times. V and J are TRBV12-3 or TRBV12-4 and TRBJ1-5; TRBD1 matches 9 bases. This CDR3 spans 14 amino acids. J lost 6 bases, V lost 6 bases, and 6 bases had no gene match. The chain's CDR3 is CASSADRGGQPQHF. CDR3 DNA sequence: TGTGCCAGCAGCGCGGACAGGGGTGGTCAGCCCCAGCATTTT.

This clonotype was found many times. The V call is TRBV15, the J call TRBJ2-5, with TRBD2 as a possible D gene (6 bases). V was clipped by 0 bases and J by 1 base, with 12 bases between them. The CDR3 sequence is 16 residues long. Germline CDR1 LNHNV, CDR2 YYDKDF (reference sequence). The CDR3 protein is CATSRDQEGPQETQYF. The CDR3 bases are TGTGCCACCAGCAGAGACCAGGAGGGACCCCAAGAGACCCAGTACTTC. Filled out from reference TRBV15 and TRBJ2-5, the complete variable domain reads DAMVIQNPRYQVTQFGKPVTLSCSQTLNHNVMYWYQQKSSQAPKLLFHYYDKDFNNEADTPDNFQSRRPNTSFCFLDIRSPGLGDTAMYLCATSRDQEGPQETQYFGPGTRLLVL.

This clonotype was seen many times. This sequence joins TRBV6-1 and TRBJ2-7; D gene unclear. This CDR3 has 13 residues. V dropped 0 bases and J dropped 2 bases, with 5 bases sitting between them. From germline, CDR1 is MNHNS and CDR2 SASEGT. CDR3 amino acids: CASSEALPYEQYF. In nucleotides, the CDR3 is TGTGCCAGCAGTGAAGCTCTCCCCTACGAGCAGTACTTC.

This clonotype was counted many times. V usage is TRBV10-3 and J usage is TRBJ2-7; 8 bases line up with TRBD1. This CDR3 region has 14 residues. With V trimmed by 10 bases and J by 3 bases, 11 bases remained unmatched. In germline, CDR1 is ENHRY, CDR2 SYGVKD. Here the CDR3 DNA reads TGTGCCACTCGCGATCCGGGACAGGTCTACGAGCAGTACTTC. Protein sequence: CATRDPGQVYEQYF.

Many counts were recorded for this clonotype. The chain has TRBV7-8 and TRBJ1-1; TRBD1 is a possible D gene (5 bases). CDR3 size: 14 residues. Trimming left V 5 bases short and J 0 bases short, with 10 bases between. Germline-derived CDR1 and CDR2 are SGHVS and FQNEAQ. The CDR3 here is CASSPGRMNTEAFF. CDR3 nucleotide sequence: TGTGCCAGCAGCCCGGGACGGATGAACACTGAAGCTTTCTTT.

In this sample, this clonotype turned up a few times. The chain uses TRBV30 and TRBJ1-5; maybe TRBD1 (5 bases). Deletions cut 2 bases from V and 2 bases from J, with 19 bases between. Germline assignment: CDR1 GTSNPN and CDR2 SVGIG (reference sequence). This CDR3 comprises 17 residues. The CDR3 loop reads CAWSTGQRGKGNQPQHF. The CDR3 nucleotides are TGTGCCTGGAGTACGGGTCAAAGGGGTAAAGGCAATCAGCCCCAGCATTTT.

The rearrangement uses TRBV12-3 or TRBV12-4 and TRBJ1-2; D uncertain. Trimming removed 3 bases at V and 1 base at J, with 6 bases between. The CDR3 consists of 13 residues. The CDR3 DNA reads TGTGCCAGCAGTTTGCTCTTTAACTATGGCTACACCTTC. Protein sequence: CASSLLFNYGYTF.

The chain's CDR3 is CASSPTRSSYEQYF. The CDR3 DNA reads as TGTGCCAGCAGCCCCACCAGGAGCTCCTACGAGCAGTACTTC. The rearrangement links TRBV11-2 to TRBJ2-7; no reliable D call. Per germline, CDR1 SGHAT and CDR2 FQNNGV. The germline V and J ends were trimmed by 5 bases and 0 bases, with 11 bases remaining between them. The CDR3 spans 14 residues.

This clonotype was seen ten or more times. The J gene is TRBJ1-2, the V gene TRBV28, with TRBD1 as a possible D gene (5 bases). Per the germline V gene, CDR1 is MDHEN and CDR2 is SYDVKM. V lost 6 bases, J lost 0 bases, and 14 bases lay in between. This CDR3 spans 15 amino acids. The CDR3 loop is CASRRRQFANYGYTF. DNA for the CDR3: TGTGCCAGCAGGCGCCGACAGTTCGCTAACTATGGCTACACCTTC.

This clonotype was seen a handful of times. This chain joins TRBV20-1 and TRBJ2-2; 8 bases fit TRBD2. Germline CDR1 reads DFQATT; CDR2 reads SNEGSKA (reference sequence). After removal of 5 bases from V and 1 base from J, the junction contained 3 bases not matched to a gene. This CDR3 is built from 14 residues. The CDR3 loop is CSAFSGENTGELFF. Written as DNA, the CDR3 is TGCAGTGCTTTTAGCGGGGAGAACACCGGGGAGCTGTTTTTT.

At least ten counts were recorded for this clonotype. A much more abundant neighbour one base away suggests this may be a read error. The chain uses TRBV6-1 and TRBJ2-7; D gene uncertain. The germline V gene has CDR1 MNHNS and CDR2 SASEGT. The germline V and J ends were trimmed by 6 bases and 1 base, with 4 bases remaining between them. CDR3 length equals 11 residues. In nucleotides, the CDR3 is TGTGCCAGCAGGAGGTCCTACGAGCAGTACTTC. Translation: CASRRSYEQYF.

CDR3 amino acids: CASSPSTLAKNIQYF. Here the CDR3 DNA reads TGTGCCAGCTCCCCCTCCACCTTAGCCAAAAACATTCAGTACTTC. The chain combines TRBV9 with TRBJ2-4; D is undetermined. The germline gives CDR1 SGDLS, CDR2 YYNGEE. CDR3 length: 15 residues. V gave up 7 bases and J gave up 0 bases, with 14 bases separating them.

In its sample, this clonotype was seen many times. The genes are TRBV11-3 and TRBJ1-3; D is unresolved. The V and J ends lost 5 bases and 6 bases respectively, with 5 bases between them. The CDR3 sequence is 11 residues long. Germline assignment: CDR1 SGHNT and CDR2 YENEEA. Here the CDR3 reads CASSGLNTIYF. As DNA, the CDR3 is TGTGCCAGCAGCGGATTAAACACCATATATTTT. Filled out from reference TRBV11-3 and TRBJ1-3, the complete variable domain reads EAGVVQSPRYKIIEKKQPVAFWCNPISGHNTLYWYLQNLGQGPELLIRYENEEAVDDSQLPKDRFSAERLKGVDSTLKIQPAELGDSAVYLCASSGLNTIYFGEGSWLTVV.

V usage is TRBV5-1 and J usage is TRBJ2-7; no definite D call. The germline CDR1 and CDR2 sequences are SGHRS and YFSETQ. The V and J ends lost 6 bases and 0 bases respectively, with 13 bases between them. The CDR3 is made up of 14 amino acids. The CDR3 reads CASTNGPPSYEQYF. The DNA of the CDR3 is TGCGCCAGCACCAACGGGCCCCCCTCCTACGAGCAGTACTTC.

This clonotype came up a few times. The rearrangement uses TRBV12-3 or TRBV12-4 and TRBJ1-3; D not certain. The V and J ends lost 6 bases and 3 bases respectively, with 6 bases between them. The CDR3 consists of 12 residues. The CDR3 bases are TGTGCCAGCAGCCTCATTGGAAACACCATATATTTT. Protein product: CASSLIGNTIYF.

This clonotype was seen repeatedly, ten times or more. V usage is TRBV5-1 and J usage is TRBJ2-5, with no clear D. Germline V gene data show CDR1 as SGHRS and CDR2 as YFSETQ. The CDR3 loop spans 14 amino acids. Trimming removed 0 bases from V and 2 bases from J, with 8 bases in between. The CDR3 region has the DNA TGCGCCAGCAGCTTGGTGAGCAGGCAAGAGACCCAGTACTTC. It translates to CASSLVSRQETQYF. Combining the CDR3 with reference TRBV5-1 and TRBJ2-5 gives the whole variable domain KAGVTQTPRYLIKTRGQQVTLSCSPISGHRSVSWYQQTPGQGLQFLFEYFSETQRNKGNFPGRFSGRQFSNSRSEMNVSTLELGDSALYLCASSLVSRQETQYFGPGTRLLVL.

This clonotype was found many times. V and J are TRBV5-1 and TRBJ1-2; D gene uncertain. The CDR3 has 12 residues. CDR1 and CDR2 (germline): SGHRS, YFSETQ. Trimming pared 6 bases from V and 5 bases from J, leaving 11 bases between. The CDR3 spells CASKGDWYGYTF. The CDR3 region has the DNA TGCGCCAGCAAGGGTGATTGGTATGGCTACACCTTC.

This clonotype was picked up many times. J is TRBJ2-7 and V is TRBV15, with D possibly being TRBD2 (6 bases). Germline V gene lookup returns CDR1 LNHNV and CDR2 YYDKDF (reference sequence). The ends were cut back, 5 bases at V and 6 bases at J, with 14 bases in the middle. This CDR3 region has 13 residues. This CDR3 is CATSDGTPGEQYF. The CDR3 DNA sequence: TGTGCCACCAGCGACGGGACTCCGGGCGAGCAGTACTTC.

Ten or more counts support this clonotype. V gene TRBV12-3 or TRBV12-4 combines with J gene TRBJ1-6; D is perhaps TRBD1 (5 bases). This CDR3 region has 15 residues. The germline V and J ends were trimmed by 0 bases and 8 bases, with 11 bases remaining between them. The CDR3 DNA reads TGTGCCAGCAGTTTAGCCAGGGTAGCAGATTCACCCCTCCACTTT. As protein: CASSLARVADSPLHF.

This clonotype has a count of ten or more. The V gene is TRBV27, the J gene TRBJ2-7, with 12 bases matching TRBD2. Germline values: CDR1 MNHEY, CDR2 SMNVEV (reference sequence). CDR3 size: 14 residues. Unmatched junction bases numbered 3, after V lost 6 bases and J lost 3 bases. The CDR3 here is CASRLAGGRYEQYF. The CDR3 region has the DNA TGTGCCAGCAGACTAGCGGGGGGTCGCTACGAGCAGTACTTC.

There are many counts of this clonotype. The V and J genes are TRBV6-1 and TRBJ2-7; 7 bases line up with TRBD2. Germline V CDR1 and CDR2: MNHNS, SASEGT. Trimming cost V 10 bases and J 0 bases; bases outside gene matches: 6. The CDR3 contains 13 residues. Here the CDR3 DNA reads TGTGCCACCACCTCGGGAGGCTCCTACGAGCAGTACTTC. This sequence encodes CATTSGGSYEQYF.

This clonotype was counted many times. This sequence joins TRBV28 and TRBJ1-1; no definite D call. This CDR3 comprises 13 residues. Trimming pared 3 bases from V and 3 bases from J, leaving 8 bases between. Germline loops: CDR1 MDHEN, CDR2 SYDVKM. CDR3 amino acids: CASSLQEYTEAFF. The CDR3 DNA reads TGTGCCAGCAGTTTGCAGGAATACACTGAAGCTTTCTTT. The entire variable domain, with the rest obtained from reference TRBV28 and TRBJ1-1, is as follows: DVKVTQSSRYLVKRTGEKVFLECVQDMDHENMFWYRQDPGLGLRLIYFSYDVKMKEKGDIPEGYSVSREKKERFSLILESASTNQTSMYLCASSLQEYTEAFFGQGTRLTVV.

This clonotype was seen many times. V and J are TRBV7-6 and TRBJ1-5, with D possibly being TRBD1 (5 bases). CDR1 SGHVS and CDR2 FNYEAQ come from the germline V gene. The CDR3 sequence is 13 residues long. Trimming removed 5 bases at V and 6 bases at J, with 11 bases between. Written as DNA, the CDR3 is TGTGCCAGCAGCCCACAGGAAGGTCAGCCCCAGCATTTT. Its translation is CASSPQEGQPQHF.

The table lists this clonotype with many counts. V gene TRBV20-1 combines with J gene TRBJ1-5; 8 bases line up with TRBD1. The CDR3 is 15 residues long. The trim removed 0 bases at V and 6 bases at J, leaving 7 bases unmatched. Germline CDR1 reads DFQATT; CDR2 reads SNEGSKA (reference sequence). The CDR3 DNA follows: TGCAGTGCTAGAGATCGGACAGGGTTAACTCAGCCCCAGCATTTT. Its protein is CSARDRTGLTQPQHF.

The chain carries TRBV19 and TRBJ2-4, with D uncertain. V shed 6 bases and J shed 0 bases, with 12 bases lying between them. CDR1 LNHDA and CDR2 SQIVND come from the germline V gene (reference sequence). The CDR3 contains 15 residues. The CDR3 DNA reads TGTGCCAGTAGCTACCTTACCGGAGCCAAAAACATTCAGTACTTC. This sequence encodes CASSYLTGAKNIQYF.